This T cell receptor (beta chain) derives from a study of shared clonotypes between healthy human individuals. Study-wide context: The study drew on a couple of women and a few men aged 18 to 49 as donors.

From germline, CDR1 is MNHEY and CDR2 SVGAGI. V shed 8 bases and J shed 5 bases, with 18 bases lying between them. The length of the CDR3 is 14 residues. Deep was the level used in running the assay. Several immunoSEQ plates held equal portions of the genomic DNA taken from each subset. The data were produced by immunoSEQ multiplex PCR, yet TCRdb's version contains in-frame clones alone and is incomplete. The sample contains about 2 million clones, roughly 95% of which appear only once. Naive CD8 isolation took CD45RO-negative cells positively selected for CCR7 and excluded terminally differentiated effector memory CD45RA+ cells.

Sequencing was done on a sample of naive CD8+ T cells sorted from blood. The chain couples TRBV6-5 to TRBJ1-1; tentatively, D is TRBD1 (6 bases). This receptor was taken from a man aged 18 to 30 in good health. The CDR3 DNA reads TGTGCCAGCCTAGGTTGGGGGGCATCTACTGAAGCTTTCTTT. Its translation: CASLGWGASTEAFF.